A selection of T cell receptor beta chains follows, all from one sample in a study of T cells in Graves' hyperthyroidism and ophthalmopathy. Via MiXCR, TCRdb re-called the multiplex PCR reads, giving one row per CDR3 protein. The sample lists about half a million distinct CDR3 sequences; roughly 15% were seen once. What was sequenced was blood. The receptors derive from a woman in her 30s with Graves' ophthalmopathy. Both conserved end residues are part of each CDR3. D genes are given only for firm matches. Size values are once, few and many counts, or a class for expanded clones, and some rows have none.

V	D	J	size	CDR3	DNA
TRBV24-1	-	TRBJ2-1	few	CATSDQHYNEQFF	TGTGCCACCAGTGATCAACACTACAATGAGCAGTTCTTC
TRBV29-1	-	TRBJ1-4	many	CSVAEQGWEKLFF	TGCAGCGTTGCGGAACAGGGATGGGAAAAACTGTTTTTT
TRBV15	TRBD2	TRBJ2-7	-	CATSRAPAGGGEQYF	TGTGCCACCAGCAGAGCGCCAGCGGGAGGGGGGGAGCAGTACTTC
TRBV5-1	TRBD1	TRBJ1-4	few	CASTEQGIGEKLFF	TGCGCCAGCACTGAACAGGGGATCGGTGAAAAACTGTTTTTT
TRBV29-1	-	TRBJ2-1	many	CSAGWGEQFF	TGCAGCGCAGGATGGGGTGAGCAGTTCTTC
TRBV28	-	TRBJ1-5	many	CASSLADSPWHF	TGTGCCAGCAGTTTGGCGGACAGCCCTTGGCATTTT
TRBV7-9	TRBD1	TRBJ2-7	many	CASSLALETGQRQYF	TGTGCCAGCAGCTTAGCCTTGGAGACAGGGCAAAGGCAGTACTTC
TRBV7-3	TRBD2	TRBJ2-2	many	CASSSSGRRAGELFF	TGTGCCAGCAGCTCTAGCGGGAGGAGGGCCGGGGAGCTGTTTTTT
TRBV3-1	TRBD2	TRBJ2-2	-	CASSQTPGGRLTGELFF	TGTGCCAGCAGCCAGACGCCGGGCGGGAGATTGACCGGGGAGCTGTTTTTT
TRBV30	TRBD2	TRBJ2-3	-	CAWNILAGPDTQYF	TGTGCCTGGAATATACTAGCGGGACCAGATACGCAGTATTTT
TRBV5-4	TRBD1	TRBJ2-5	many	CASSGDRFETQYF	TGTGCCAGCAGCGGGGACAGGTTCGAGACCCAGTACTTC
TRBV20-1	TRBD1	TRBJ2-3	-	CSAPLRRPGQGRSTDTQYF	TGCAGTGCCCCATTGAGACGACCGGGACAGGGGAGATCCACAGATACGCAGTATTTT
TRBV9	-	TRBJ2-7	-	CASSVGATGGEQYF	TGTGCCAGCAGCGTAGGGGCAACAGGAGGCGAGCAGTACTTC
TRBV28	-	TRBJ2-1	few	CASRSPGPRPEQFF	TGTGCCAGCAGATCACCGGGACCGAGACCCGAGCAGTTCTTC
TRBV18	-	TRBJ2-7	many	CASSPAEYEQYF	TGTGCCAGCTCACCAGCGGAATACGAGCAGTACTTC
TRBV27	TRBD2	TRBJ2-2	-	CASSLQPPGGAGELFF	TGTGCCAGCAGTTTACAACCCCCTGGGGGGGCCGGGGAGCTGTTTTTT
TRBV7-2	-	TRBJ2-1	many	CASSSVMNNEQFF	TGTGCCAGCAGCTCTGTTATGAACAATGAGCAGTTCTTC
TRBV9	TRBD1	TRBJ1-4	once	CASSADRVNTEKLFF	TGTGCCAGCAGCGCCGACAGGGTCAATACTGAAAAACTGTTTTTT
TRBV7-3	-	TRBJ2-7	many	CASSLVSGRSSSYEQYF	TGTGCCAGCAGCTTAGTTTCGGGGCGAAGTAGCTCCTACGAGCAGTACTTC
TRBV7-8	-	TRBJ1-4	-	CASSWGATNEKLFF	TGTGCCAGCAGCTGGGGCGCAACTAATGAAAAACTGTTTTTT
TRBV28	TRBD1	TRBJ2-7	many	CASQTDRVVSYEQYF	TGTGCCAGCCAGACAGACAGGGTCGTTTCCTACGAGCAGTACTTC
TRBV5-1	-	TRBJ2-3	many	CASSFRTKTDTQYF	TGCGCCAGCAGCTTCCGGACCAAGACAGATACGCAGTATTTT
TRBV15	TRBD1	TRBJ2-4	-	CATSSRTGFLIQYF	TGTGCCACCAGCAGCCGGACAGGGTTCCTCATTCAGTACTTC
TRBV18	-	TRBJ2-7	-	CASSPPWQGYEQYF	TGTGCCAGCTCACCACCGTGGCAGGGCTACGAGCAGTACTTC
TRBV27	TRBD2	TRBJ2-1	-	CASSFREGNEQFF	TGTGCCAGCAGTTTCCGGGAGGGGAATGAGCAGTTCTTC
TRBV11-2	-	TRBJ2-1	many	CASSLGLVTAKNNEQFF	TGTGCCAGCAGCTTAGGTTTAGTGACAGCCAAAAACAATGAGCAGTTCTTC
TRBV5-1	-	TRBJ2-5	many	CASSVISSGQETQYF	TGCGCCAGCAGCGTAATCTCCAGCGGCCAAGAGACCCAGTACTTC
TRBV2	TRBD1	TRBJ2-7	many	CASKEGTGTYEQYF	TGTGCCAGCAAGGAAGGGACAGGGACCTACGAGCAGTACTTC
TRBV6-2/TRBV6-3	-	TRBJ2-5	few	CASSYSFSEEGTHKETQYF	TGTGCCAGCAGTTACTCGTTCAGTGAAGAGGGGACTCATAAAGAGACCCAGTACTTC
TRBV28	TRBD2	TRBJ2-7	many	CASSIISLAGPEQYF	TGTGCCAGCAGTATAATATCTCTAGCGGGACCCGAGCAGTACTTC
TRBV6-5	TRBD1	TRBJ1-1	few	CASSSQGHGEAFF	TGTGCCAGCAGTTCACAGGGGCACGGTGAAGCTTTCTTT
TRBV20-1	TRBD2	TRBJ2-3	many	CSARGTSGSTTDTQYF	TGCAGTGCTAGAGGTACTAGCGGGAGTACTACAGATACGCAGTATTTT
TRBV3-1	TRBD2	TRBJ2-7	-	CASSESGSSYEQYF	TGTGCCAGCAGCGAAAGCGGGAGCAGCTACGAGCAGTACTTC
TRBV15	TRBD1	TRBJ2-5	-	CATSSQDRGQETQYF	TGTGCCACCAGCAGCCAAGACAGGGGGCAAGAGACCCAGTACTTC
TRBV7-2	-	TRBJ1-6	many	CASSWDGNNSPLHF	TGTGCCAGCAGCTGGGACGGAAATAATTCACCCCTCCACTTT
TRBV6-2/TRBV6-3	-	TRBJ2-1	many	CASSYPGSYNEQFF	TGTGCCAGCAGTTACCCGGGCTCCTACAATGAGCAGTTCTTC
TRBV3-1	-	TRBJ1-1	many	CASSPGIPTEAFF	TGTGCCAGCAGCCCAGGGATCCCCACTGAAGCTTTCTTT
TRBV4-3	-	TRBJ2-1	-	CASSQDTGRDEQFF	TGCGCCAGCAGCCAAGATACCGGGAGAGATGAGCAGTTCTTC
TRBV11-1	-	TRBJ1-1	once	CASSSYRDTSPEAFF	TGTGCCAGCAGCTCATACCGGGACACGTCCCCTGAAGCTTTCTTT
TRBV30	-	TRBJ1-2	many	CAWSVRGNGYTF	TGTGCCTGGAGTGTTAGAGGGAATGGCTACACCTTC
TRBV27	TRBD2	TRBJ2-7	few	CASSQIAGETYEQYF	TGTGCCAGCAGTCAAATAGCGGGAGAGACCTACGAGCAGTACTTC
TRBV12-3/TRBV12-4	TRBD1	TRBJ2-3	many	CASSSSGQGFTSTDTQYF	TGTGCCAGCAGTTCGTCGGGACAGGGGTTTACTAGCACAGATACGCAGTATTTT
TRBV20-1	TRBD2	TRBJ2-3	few	CSASSSGSSLTDTQYF	TGCAGTGCTAGTTCTAGCGGGAGTTCCCTCACAGATACGCAGTATTTT
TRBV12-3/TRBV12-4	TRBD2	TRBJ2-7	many	CASSFVGLIYEQYF	TGTGCCAGCAGTTTTGTGGGACTAATTTACGAGCAGTACTTC
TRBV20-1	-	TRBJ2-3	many	CSASGQRMFSTDTQYF	TGCAGTGCTAGCGGCCAGAGAATGTTCAGCACAGATACGCAGTATTTT
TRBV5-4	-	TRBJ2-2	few	CASSSIRELFF	TGTGCCAGCAGCTCTATACGGGAGCTGTTTTTT
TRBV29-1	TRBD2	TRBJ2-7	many	CSVRAGGSSYEQYF	TGCAGCGTTAGAGCGGGAGGGAGCTCCTACGAGCAGTACTTC